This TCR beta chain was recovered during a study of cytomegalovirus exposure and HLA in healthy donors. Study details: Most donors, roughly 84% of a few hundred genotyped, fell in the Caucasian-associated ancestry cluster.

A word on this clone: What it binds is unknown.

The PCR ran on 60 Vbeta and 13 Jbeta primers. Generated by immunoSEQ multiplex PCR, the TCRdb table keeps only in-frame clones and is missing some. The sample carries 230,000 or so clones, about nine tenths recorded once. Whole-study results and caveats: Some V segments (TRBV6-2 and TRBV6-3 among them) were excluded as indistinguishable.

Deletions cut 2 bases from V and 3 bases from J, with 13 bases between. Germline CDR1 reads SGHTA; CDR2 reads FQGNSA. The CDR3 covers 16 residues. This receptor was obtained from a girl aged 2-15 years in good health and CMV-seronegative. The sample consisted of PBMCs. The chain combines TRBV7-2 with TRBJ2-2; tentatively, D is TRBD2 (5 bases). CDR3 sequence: CASSLLAVVDTGELFF. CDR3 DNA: TGTGCCAGCAGCTTACTAGCAGTAGTGGACACCGGGGAGCTGTTTTTT.